This T cell receptor (beta chain) was sequenced in a study of technical replicates of blood from a few donors. The repertoire was sequenced with immunoSEQ multiplex PCR; TCRdb's copy has only in-frame clones and lacks some. The table shows 50,000 to 70,000 clones, with around nine tenths occurring only once. The CDR3 has 14 residues. The ends lost 3 bases at V and 0 bases at J; junction bases unmatched: 2. Germline V gives CDR1 MGHDK, CDR2 SYGVNS. The receptor comes from a human donor in good health. Some clones in this sample may be carry-over from other donors' samples. V and J are TRBV25-1 and TRBJ2-7; 7 bases fit TRBD1. The source material was PBMCs. CDR3 DNA sequence: TGTGCCAGCAGTGAGACAGGGAGCTCCTACGAGCAGTACTTC. Translation gives CASSETGSSYEQYF.